This record concerns one T cell receptor (beta chain) sequence. Other DNA sequences in the sample encode the same CDR3. The CDR3 has 13 residues. Trimming removed 6 bases from V and 3 bases from J; junction bases left unmatched: 3. From germline, CDR1 is SQVTM and CDR2 ANQGSEA. The sample comes from a study of shared clonotypes between healthy human individuals. Clones were sequenced by immunoSEQ multiplex PCR, and TCRdb holds only the in-frame ones, with some missing. Among 1,400,000 or so clones, approximately 98.5% were seen once, and the ten largest hold 0.3% to 0.45%. Sequencing was carried out using naive CD4+ T cells sorted from blood. The subset denotes: CD45RA+ positively selected. The chain carries TRBV29-1 and TRBJ1-5; 9 positions match TRBD1. This receptor was taken from a man aged 25 to 45 in good health. The CDR3 DNA sequence: TGCAGCGTGGGACAGGGAGTCAATCAGCCCCAGCATTTT. It translates to CSVGQGVNQPQHF.